This TCR beta chain is drawn from a study of PD-1 blockade in classical Hodgkin lymphoma. This table comes from immunoSEQ multiplex PCR, and its TCRdb copy is limited to in-frame clones, with some not included. The data hold over 45,000 clones, with around two thirds observed a single time. Autologous stem cell transplantation was followed by relapse in every patient, and brentuximab vedotin exposure varied. The sequencing used peripheral blood mononuclear cells (PBMCs), collected before the second cycle of nivolumab. This TCR came from a human donor with classical Hodgkin lymphoma.

CDR3: CASSLRLAVGNTGELFF. Written as DNA, the CDR3 is TGTGCCAGCAGCTTAAGACTAGCGGTTGGTAACACCGGGGAGCTGTTTTTT. The rearrangement uses TRBV7-8 and TRBJ2-2; the match to TRBD2 covers 9 bases. The CDR3 sequence is 17 residues long. The ends lost 2 bases at V and 2 bases at J; junction bases unmatched: 6. CDR1 is SGHVS, CDR2 FQNEAQ, per germline.